Below are 14 T cell receptor beta chains sequenced from a single sample in a study of T cell changes during pregnancy in multiple sclerosis. Assay used: immunoSEQ multiplex PCR; TCRdb lists only in-frame clones, some missing. The data show 45,000 to 55,000 clones, 70% to 90% seen once. Specimen: peripheral blood, collected in the first trimester of pregnancy. Receptor source: a female donor with multiple sclerosis, enrolled in a pregnancy study.

The chain couples TRBV6-6 to TRBJ2-7, with TRBD2 identical over 9 bases. After removal of 6 bases from V and 12 bases from J, the junction contained 18 bases not matched to a gene. Germline assignment: CDR1 MNHNY and CDR2 SVGAGI (reference sequence). The CDR3 is 15 residues long. The CDR3 DNA sequence: TGTGCCAGCAGGCCGCTACTTAGCGGGGGTTCCGGGAGGTACTTC. Its protein is CASRPLLSGGSGRYF.

The rearrangement uses TRBV9 and TRBJ2-7; no clear D gene. The V gene lost 0 bases and the J gene lost 3 bases, with 10 bases spanning the gap. Germline assignment: CDR1 SGDLS and CDR2 YYNGEE. The CDR3 runs to 14 residues. The CDR3 sequence is CASSVGPAFYEQYF. The CDR3 DNA reads TGTGCCAGCAGCGTAGGGCCCGCCTTCTACGAGCAGTACTTC.

The chain carries TRBV7-9 and TRBJ2-3; D is possibly TRBD2 (5 bases). The CDR3 has 18 residues. In germline, CDR1 is SEHNR, CDR2 FQNEAQ (reference sequence). Trimming cost V 1 base and J 2 bases, with 19 bases left between them. In DNA form, the CDR3 reads TGTGCCAGCAGCTTAGAGTATGGTCGGCTAGCTAACACAGATACGCAGTATTTT. It encodes CASSLEYGRLANTDTQYF.

The V call is TRBV5-1, the J call TRBJ2-5, with 10 bases lining up with TRBD2. Per germline, CDR1 SGHRS and CDR2 YFSETQ. The V and J ends lost 3 bases and 5 bases, in that order; junction bases with no gene match: 4. The CDR3 consists of 14 residues. CDR3 DNA sequence: TGCGCCAGCAGCTGGAATAGCGGGGGGGAGACCCAGTACTTC. Its protein is CASSWNSGGETQYF. Full variable domain (missing parts from reference TRBV5-1 and TRBJ2-5): KAGVTQTPRYLIKTRGQQVTLSCSPISGHRSVSWYQQTPGQGLQFLFEYFSETQRNKGNFPGRFSGRQFSNSRSEMNVSTLELGDSALYLCASSWNSGGETQYFGPGTRLLVL.

The chain recombines TRBV5-1 with TRBJ1-6, with unresolved D. The CDR3 is 14 residues long. Germline CDR1 reads SGHRS; CDR2 reads YFSETQ. V dropped 2 bases and J dropped 5 bases, with 8 bases sitting between them. CDR3 amino acids: CASSLGLNNSPLHF. DNA for the CDR3: TGCGCCAGCAGCTTAGGACTGAATAATTCACCCCTCCACTTT.

The chain combines TRBV27 with TRBJ2-3; 8 nucleotides agree with TRBD2. V lost 4 bases and J lost 1; bases outside the gene matches: 10. The CDR3 loop spans 17 amino acids. The germline V gene encodes CDR1 MNHEY and CDR2 SMNVEV (reference sequence). CDR3 sequence (DNA): TGTGCCAGCAGTTCTCCCCAGGGGCGGGGGGGCACAGATACGCAGTATTTT. It codes for CASSSPQGRGGTDTQYF.

This clone turned up a few times. J is TRBJ1-5 and V is TRBV19, with D tentatively TRBD1 (6 bases). Trimming shortened V by 6 bases and J by 4 bases, and 13 bases separated the two germline ends. The CDR3 is made up of 14 amino acids. Germline-derived CDR1 and CDR2 are LNHDA and SQIVND (reference sequence). The CDR3 region has the DNA TGTGCCAGTAGCCCCCTCAGGGGAAATCAGCCCCAGCATTTT. Translating it yields CASSPLRGNQPQHF. The full variable domain, in which reference TRBV19 and TRBJ1-5 provide the parts outside the CDR3, is DGGITQSPKYLFRKEGQNVTLSCEQNLNHDAMYWYRQDPGQGLRLIYYSQIVNDFQKGDIAEGYSVSREKKESFPLTVTSAQKNPTAFYLCASSPLRGNQPQHFGDGTRLSIL.

The chain carries TRBV7-3 and TRBJ2-1; the D gene is possibly TRBD1 (6 bases). V shed 4 bases and J shed 4 bases, with 11 bases lying between them. Germline CDR1 and CDR2: SGHTA and FQGTGA. This CDR3 is built from 14 residues. This CDR3 reads CASSSLDRYNEQFF. The CDR3 region has the DNA TGTGCCAGCAGCTCTCTAGACAGGTACAATGAGCAGTTCTTC.

On this clone: Different DNA sequences within this sample yield the same CDR3. J is TRBJ2-1 and V is TRBV7-9, with 7 bases matching TRBD2. The J segment lost 4 bases and the V segment lost 0 bases, leaving 6 bases of the junction unmatched. This CDR3 region has 16 residues. The V gene's germline CDR1 is SEHNR and CDR2 FQNEAQ (reference sequence). CDR3 loop: CASSLALAGVYNEQFF. In DNA, the CDR3 is TGTGCCAGCAGCTTAGCGCTTGCGGGGGTATACAATGAGCAGTTCTTC.

The V call is TRBV6-5, the J call TRBJ1-6; TRBD1 matches 7 bases. CDR1 is MNHEY and CDR2 is SVGAGI in the germline V gene. CDR3 length: 14 residues. With 4 bases clipped from V and 7 bases from J, the junction kept 4 bases outside the gene matches. The CDR3 DNA follows: TGTGCCAGCAGTTTACGACAGGGCAATTCACCCCTCCACTTT. It is translated as CASSLRQGNSPLHF.

The rearrangement links TRBV29-1 to TRBJ2-5; 8 bases agree with TRBD2. The CDR3 has 12 residues. The trim removed 6 bases at V and 5 bases at J, leaving 5 bases unmatched. Germline CDR1 SQVTM, CDR2 ANQGSEA. CDR3 coding DNA: TGCAGCGTCCTTAGCGGGGAGGAGACCCAGTACTTC. This gives the protein CSVLSGEETQYF.

The chain combines TRBV7-6 with TRBJ1-1; D unclear. The V gene lost 5 bases and the J gene lost 8 bases, with 18 bases spanning the gap. The CDR3 has 14 residues. Per germline, CDR1 SGHVS and CDR2 FNYEAQ. The CDR3 nucleotides are TGTGCCAGCAGCCCACCCTCGTCTTGGGCCGAAGCTTTCTTT. Protein: CASSPPSSWAEAFF.

The rearrangement links TRBV7-9 to TRBJ1-1; TRBD1 is a possible D gene (6 bases). V lost 6 bases and J 2 bases, leaving 13 bases between the germline ends. This CDR3 spans 14 amino acids. CDR1 is SEHNR and CDR2 is FQNEAQ in the germline V gene (reference sequence). This CDR3 reads CASSKQGANTEAFF. In nucleotides, the CDR3 is TGTGCCAGCAGTAAACAGGGAGCTAACACTGAAGCTTTCTTT.

This clone was picked up one time. This chain joins TRBV27 and TRBJ1-5; 10 positions agree with TRBD1. Trimming at V came to 5 bases and at J to 5 bases, leaving 15 bases not matched to a gene. Germline V CDR1 and CDR2: MNHEY, SMNVEV (reference sequence). The length of the CDR3 is 18 residues. The CDR3: CASSTTGGDFWDHQPQHF. Here the CDR3 DNA reads TGTGCCAGCAGTACGACAGGGGGCGATTTCTGGGACCATCAGCCCCAGCATTTT.